This T cell receptor (beta chain) stems from a study of PD-L1 blockade in urothelial cancer. Study overall: Analyses were performed on blood at 3 weeks after treatment start (the second dose) and at 6 weeks.

Each PCR had synthetic TCR analog templates added to it as a spike-in. Sequencing was performed with immunoSEQ multiplex PCR; in TCRdb, only in-frame clones are kept and a portion is missing. The table lists fewer than 90,000 clones, approximately 89% of them singletons, with about 0.94% in the top ten. Time point specified: peripheral blood 6 weeks after treatment start. Trimming stripped 4 bases from V and 2 bases from J, with 9 bases between. The CDR3 is 14 residues long. Germline CDR1 and CDR2: LNHDA and SQIVND (reference sequence). The input for sequencing was PBMCs, taken around atezolizumab (anti-PD-L1) treatment. V usage is TRBV19 and J usage is TRBJ1-3; the D gene is possibly TRBD1 (6 bases). The sequence was obtained from a woman over 75 with urothelial cancer. The CDR3 sequence: CASSTTGPGNTIYF. The CDR3 DNA reads TGTGCCAGTAGTACCACAGGGCCTGGAAACACCATATATTTT.